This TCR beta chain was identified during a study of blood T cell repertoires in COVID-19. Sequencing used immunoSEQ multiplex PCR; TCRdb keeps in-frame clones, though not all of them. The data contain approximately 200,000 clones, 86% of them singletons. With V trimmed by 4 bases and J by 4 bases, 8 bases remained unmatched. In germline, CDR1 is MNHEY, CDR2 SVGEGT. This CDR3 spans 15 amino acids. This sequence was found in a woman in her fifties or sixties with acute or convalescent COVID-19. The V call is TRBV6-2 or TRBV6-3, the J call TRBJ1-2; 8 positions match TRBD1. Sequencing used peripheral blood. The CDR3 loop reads CASSFVRGRGYGYTF. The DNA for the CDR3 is TGTGCCAGCAGTTTCGTCAGGGGGCGAGGCTATGGCTACACCTTC.